This passage covers 23 T cell receptor beta chains from one sample sequenced in a study of shared clonotypes between healthy human individuals. The protocol was immunoSEQ multiplex PCR, while the TCRdb copy is restricted to in-frame clones and leaves out a portion. The sample shows roughly 2.6 million clones, approximately 92% of them seen only once. Sequencing was done on a sample of naive CD4+ T cells sorted from blood. Subset indicated: CD45RA+ positively selected. The receptors here all came from a man aged 18 to 35 in good health.

The chain uses TRBV9 and TRBJ2-5; D gene uncertain. The CDR3 spans 15 residues. Germline loops: CDR1 SGDLS, CDR2 YYNGEE. V dropped 4 bases and J dropped 5 bases, with 18 bases sitting between them. CDR3: CASSPHGGQAETQYF. The CDR3 DNA reads as TGTGCCAGCAGCCCTCACGGTGGGCAGGCGGAGACCCAGTACTTC.

The chain has TRBV30 and TRBJ1-3, with a tentative D call TRBD1 (6 bases). CDR3 size: 12 residues. Trimming removed 4 bases at V and 4 bases at J, with 8 bases between. CDR1 GTSNPN and CDR2 SVGIG come from the germline V gene (reference sequence). The CDR3 DNA is TGTGCCTGGACTGGACAGGGAAACACCATATATTTT. Translation gives CAWTGQGNTIYF.

A remark on this clone: The same CDR3 arises from other DNA sequences in this sample as well. The J gene is TRBJ2-7, the V gene TRBV5-1; D remains unclear. The CDR3 has 11 residues. From germline, CDR1 is SGHRS and CDR2 YFSETQ. Trimming cost V 4 bases and J 2 bases, with 4 bases left between them. The CDR3 region has the DNA TGCGCCAGCAGCGGCCCCTACGAGCAGTACTTC. Its protein is CASSGPYEQYF.

This rearrangement joins TRBV10-3 to TRBJ2-3; 8 bases align to TRBD2. This CDR3 has 15 amino acids. The V segment lost 4 bases and the J segment 4 bases; nucleotides outside the gene matches: 7. The germline V gene encodes CDR1 ENHRY and CDR2 SYGVKD. The CDR3 loop is CAISVGTRVSDTQYF. CDR3 sequence (DNA): TGTGCCATCAGTGTGGGGACTAGAGTTTCAGATACGCAGTATTTT.

The chain is built from TRBV27 and TRBJ2-6; TRBD2 aligns across 8 bases. The germline gives CDR1 MNHEY, CDR2 SMNVEV (reference sequence). The V and J ends lost 5 bases and 0 bases, in that order; junction bases with no gene match: 9. The CDR3 extends over 18 amino acids. The CDR3 sequence: CASSPRAGEISGANVLTF. CDR3 coding DNA: TGTGCCAGCAGTCCCAGAGCGGGGGAAATCTCTGGGGCCAACGTCCTGACTTTC.

J is TRBJ2-1 and V is TRBV5-6; 11 nucleotides align to TRBD1. J lost 3 bases, V lost 3 bases, and 5 bases had no gene match. CDR3 length: 16 residues. Germline lookup yields CDR1 SGHDT and CDR2 YYEEEE. In DNA form, the CDR3 reads TGTGCCAGCAGCTGGGGACAGGGGGTTGGCTACAATGAGCAGTTCTTC. Amino acids: CASSWGQGVGYNEQFF.

The rearrangement joins TRBV30 to TRBJ2-3; 8 bases fit TRBD2. Germline V lookup: CDR1 GTSNPN, CDR2 SVGIG (reference sequence). This CDR3 region has 17 residues. V shed 0 bases and J 4 bases; nucleotides not matched to a gene: 12. DNA for the CDR3: TGTGCCTGGAGTGTAGGGAAGGTGAGCGGGAGCGCAGATACGCAGTATTTT. Amino acids: CAWSVGKVSGSADTQYF.

This rearrangement joins TRBV5-1 to TRBJ1-4, with 7 bases fitting TRBD1. CDR3 length equals 18 residues. Losses at the gene ends were 2 bases for V and 1 base for J; bases not matched to a gene: 11. Germline V lookup: CDR1 SGHRS, CDR2 YFSETQ. DNA for the CDR3: TGCGCCAGCAGCTTAGAGGGGACAGTGCGAGGAACTAATGAAAAACTGTTTTTT. This codes for CASSLEGTVRGTNEKLFF.

J is TRBJ2-7 and V is TRBV5-1; 12 positions match TRBD2. The V and J ends lost 5 bases and 7 bases, in that order; junction bases with no gene match: 10. The CDR3 has 15 amino acids. CDR1 and CDR2 from the germline V gene are SGHRS and YFSETQ. The chain's CDR3 is CASREPSGGAGEQYF. The CDR3, as DNA: TGCGCCAGCAGGGAGCCTAGCGGGGGGGCCGGTGAGCAGTACTTC.

This clone was found once. The chain uses TRBV4-3 and TRBJ2-6; tentative D call: TRBD2 (6 bases). Germline V CDR1 and CDR2: LGHNA, YSLEER. The V and J ends lost 1 base and 11 bases respectively, with 12 bases between them. This CDR3 comprises 14 residues. CDR3 sequence reads: CASSQGSREDVLTF. For the CDR3, the DNA is TGCGCCAGCAGCCAAGGGAGCAGGGAGGACGTCCTGACTTTC.

The chain employs TRBV28 and TRBJ1-2; 8 bases align to TRBD1. The CDR3 is 13 residues long. V gave up 7 bases and J gave up 7 bases; unmatched junction bases: 8. Germline values: CDR1 MDHEN, CDR2 SYDVKM. Here the CDR3 DNA reads TGTGCCAGCAACCTCCAGGGGGCAGGTGGCTACACCTTC. Translating gives CASNLQGAGGYTF.

The J gene is TRBJ2-5, the V gene TRBV5-6; no clear D gene. The end of the DNA aligns better with TRBJ2-7, so the J call may be wrong. Germline CDR1 SGHDT, CDR2 YYEEEE. The length of the CDR3 is 15 residues. The CDR3 nucleotides read TGTGCCAGCAGCCCTTACATATCTAGCTCCTACGAGCAGTACTTC. Translated, it gives CASSPYISSSYEQYF.

The chain links TRBV4-3 to TRBJ1-1; 8 bases agree with TRBD1. Germline-derived CDR1 and CDR2 are LGHNA and YSLEER. The CDR3 runs 16 residues. Germline trimming cut 4 bases from V and 4 bases from J; bases unmatched to any gene: 11. In DNA, the CDR3 is TGCGCCAGCAGCCCTTCAAAAGCACAGGGGGGCACTGAAGCTTTCTTT. Residues: CASSPSKAQGGTEAFF.

This clone has just one count. V gene TRBV21-1 combines with J gene TRBJ2-3; the table's D call TRBD2 went unverified against the DNA. TRBV21-1 is classified as a pseudogene. This CDR3 region has 15 residues. CDR3 nucleotide sequence: TGTGCCAGCAGCAAAGTGGGTATGAGGATAGATACGCAGTATTTT. Its translation is CASSKVGMRIDTQYF.

This clone was observed once. V usage is TRBV27 and J usage is TRBJ1-2; no clear D gene. V gave up 0 bases and J gave up 8 bases, with 31 bases separating them. The CDR3 is 20 amino acids. The germline V gene encodes CDR1 MNHEY and CDR2 SMNVEV (reference sequence). CDR3 residues: CASSLSGAPLAGVLEIGYTF. The DNA for the CDR3 is TGTGCCAGCAGTTTATCGGGCGCCCCCCTGGCAGGCGTCCTAGAAATAGGCTACACCTTC.

The V call is TRBV7-8, the J call TRBJ2-2; TRBD1 matches at 10 bases. Germline V lookup: CDR1 SGHVS, CDR2 FQNEAQ. Trimming cost V 7 bases and J 6 bases; bases outside gene matches: 11. CDR3 size: 16 residues. CDR3 in amino acids: CASTHRTGGAAGELFF. CDR3 nucleotide sequence: TGTGCCAGCACCCACCGGACAGGGGGTGCGGCCGGGGAGCTGTTTTTT.

The CDR3 spells CSVSTLRTGSSGNTIYF. The CDR3 bases are TGCAGCGTTTCTACCCTCAGGACAGGCAGCTCTGGAAACACCATATATTTT. This chain joins TRBV29-1 and TRBJ1-3, with 7 positions matching TRBD1. V shed 5 bases and J 0 bases; nucleotides not matched to a gene: 13. Germline CDR1 reads SQVTM; CDR2 reads ANQGSEA. This CDR3 has 17 amino acids.

The chain carries TRBV5-6 and TRBJ2-3, with a possible D match to TRBD2 (6 bases). Germline V CDR1 and CDR2: SGHDT, YYEEEE. The length of the CDR3 is 15 residues. V dropped 2 bases and J dropped 6 bases, with 16 bases sitting between them. CDR3 sequence: CASSFVGRDADTQYF. The DNA for the CDR3 is TGTGCCAGCAGCTTCGTCGGGAGAGACGCGGATACGCAGTATTTT.

The V call is TRBV7-2, the J call TRBJ2-1; D is possibly TRBD1 (5 bases). Per germline, CDR1 SGHTA and CDR2 FQGNSA. V shed 6 bases and J shed 0 bases, with 9 bases lying between them. CDR3 length: 14 amino acids. CDR3 in amino acids: CASRGDSSYNEQFF. CDR3 DNA sequence: TGTGCCAGCAGAGGGGATAGCTCCTACAATGAGCAGTTCTTC. Full variable domain (rest looked up from reference TRBV7-2 and TRBJ2-1): GAGVSQSPSNKVTEKGKDVELRCDPISGHTALYWYRQSLGQGLEFLIYFQGNSAPDKSGLPSDRFSAERTGGSVSTLTIQRTQQEDSAVYLCASRGDSSYNEQFFGPGTRLTVL.

The rearrangement uses TRBV7-2 and TRBJ2-7, with D possibly TRBD2 on 6 matching bases. This CDR3 contains 16 residues. In germline, CDR1 is SGHTA, CDR2 FQGNSA. The germline V and J ends were trimmed by 5 bases and 1 base, with 18 bases remaining between them. The CDR3 DNA reads TGTGCCAGCAGCCCCGGACTATTTGTAGGTTCCTACGAGCAGTACTTC. It is translated as CASSPGLFVGSYEQYF.

The CDR3, as DNA: TGTGCCAGCAGTTTATCGAATATCGCACCCTACGAGCAGTACTTC. Protein: CASSLSNIAPYEQYF. V gene TRBV27 combines with J gene TRBJ2-7; D gene unclear. V was shortened by 0 bases and J by 2 bases, with 11 bases between the two germline ends. The V gene's germline CDR1 is MNHEY and CDR2 SMNVEV (reference sequence). The CDR3 has 15 residues.

The chain links TRBV11-2 to TRBJ2-3; tentatively, D is TRBD1 or TRBD2 (6 bases each). The V and J ends lost 7 bases and 5 bases respectively, with 22 bases between them. The CDR3 covers 16 residues. Germline CDR1 SGHAT, CDR2 FQNNGV. CDR3 in DNA: TGTGCCAGCAACAGCTTATATTGGGGGGCAGAAGATACGCAGTATTTT. This codes for CASNSLYWGAEDTQYF. Full variable domain (rest looked up from reference TRBV11-2 and TRBJ2-3): EAGVAQSPRYKIIEKRQSVAFWCNPISGHATLYWYQQILGQGPKLLIQFQNNGVVDDSQLPKDRFSAERLKGVDSTLKIQPAKLEDSAVYLCASNSLYWGAEDTQYFGPGTRLTVL.

The rearrangement joins TRBV28 to TRBJ2-7, with unresolved D. CDR1 is MDHEN and CDR2 is SYDVKM in the germline V gene. The V and J ends lost 2 bases and 0 bases respectively, with 5 bases between them. The CDR3 extends over 13 amino acids. The CDR3 loop is CASSLQSSYEQYF. The CDR3 DNA follows: TGTGCCAGCAGTTTACAGAGCTCCTACGAGCAGTACTTC.